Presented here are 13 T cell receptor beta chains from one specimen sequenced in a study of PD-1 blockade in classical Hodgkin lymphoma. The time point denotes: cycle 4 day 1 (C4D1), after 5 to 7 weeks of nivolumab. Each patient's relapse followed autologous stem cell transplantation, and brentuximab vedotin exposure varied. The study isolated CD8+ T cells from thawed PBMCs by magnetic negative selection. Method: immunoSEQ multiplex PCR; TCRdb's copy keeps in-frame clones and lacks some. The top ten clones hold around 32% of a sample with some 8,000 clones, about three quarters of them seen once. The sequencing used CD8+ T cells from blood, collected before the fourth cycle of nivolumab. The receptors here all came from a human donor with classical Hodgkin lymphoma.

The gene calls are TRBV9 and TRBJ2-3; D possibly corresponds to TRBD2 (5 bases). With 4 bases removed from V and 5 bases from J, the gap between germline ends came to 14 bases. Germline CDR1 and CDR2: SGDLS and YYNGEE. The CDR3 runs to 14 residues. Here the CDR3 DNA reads TGTGCCAGCAGCTCGGGATCAGCTGGAGATACGCAGTATTTT. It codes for CASSSGSAGDTQYF.

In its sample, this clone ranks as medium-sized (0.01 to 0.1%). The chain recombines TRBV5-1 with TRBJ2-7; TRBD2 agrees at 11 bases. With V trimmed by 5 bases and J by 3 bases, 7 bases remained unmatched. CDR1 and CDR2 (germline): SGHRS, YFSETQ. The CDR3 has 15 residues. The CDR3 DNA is TGCGCCAGCAGAGCAGGACTAGCGGGTCTCTACGAGCAGTACTTC. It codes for CASRAGLAGLYEQYF.

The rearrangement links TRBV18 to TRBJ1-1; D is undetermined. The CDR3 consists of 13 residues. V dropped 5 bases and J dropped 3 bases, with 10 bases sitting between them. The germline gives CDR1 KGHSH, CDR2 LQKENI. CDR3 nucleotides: TGTGCCAGCTCAGGAGGTCCGGACACTGAAGCTTTCTTT. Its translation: CASSGGPDTEAFF.

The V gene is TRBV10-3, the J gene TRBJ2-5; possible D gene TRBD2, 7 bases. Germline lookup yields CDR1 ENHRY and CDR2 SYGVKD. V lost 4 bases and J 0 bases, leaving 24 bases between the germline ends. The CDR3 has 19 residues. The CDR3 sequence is CAISAPGTFAGEYQETQYF. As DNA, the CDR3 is TGTGCCATCAGTGCACCCGGGACATTTGCGGGGGAATACCAAGAGACCCAGTACTTC.

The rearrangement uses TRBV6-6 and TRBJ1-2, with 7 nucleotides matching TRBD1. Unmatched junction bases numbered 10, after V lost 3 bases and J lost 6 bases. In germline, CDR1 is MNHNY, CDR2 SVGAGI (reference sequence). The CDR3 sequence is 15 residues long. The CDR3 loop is CASSYTEGAADGYTF. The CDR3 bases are TGTGCCAGCAGTTATACTGAGGGGGCTGCCGATGGCTACACCTTC.

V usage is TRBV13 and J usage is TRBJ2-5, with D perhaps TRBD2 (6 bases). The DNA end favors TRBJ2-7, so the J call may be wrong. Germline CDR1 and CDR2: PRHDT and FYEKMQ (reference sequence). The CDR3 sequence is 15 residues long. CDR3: CASRGGARYPYEQYF. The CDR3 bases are TGTGCCAGCCGAGGAGGGGCCCGCTACCCCTACGAGCAGTACTTC.

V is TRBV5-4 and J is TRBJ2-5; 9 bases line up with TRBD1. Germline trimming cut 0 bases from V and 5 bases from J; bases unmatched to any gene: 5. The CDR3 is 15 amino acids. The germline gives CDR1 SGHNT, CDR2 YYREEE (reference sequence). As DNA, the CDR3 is TGTGCCAGCAGCTTGGGGGACAGGGCCCGGGAGACCCAGTACTTC. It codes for CASSLGDRARETQYF.

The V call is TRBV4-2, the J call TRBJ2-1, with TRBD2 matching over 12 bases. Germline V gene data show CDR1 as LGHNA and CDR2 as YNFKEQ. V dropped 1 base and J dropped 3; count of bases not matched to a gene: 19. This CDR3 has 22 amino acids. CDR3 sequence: CASSQGASGRAGLGLGYNEQFF. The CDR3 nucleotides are TGTGCCAGCAGCCAAGGCGCTAGCGGGAGGGCCGGGTTGGGTTTAGGCTACAATGAGCAGTTCTTC.

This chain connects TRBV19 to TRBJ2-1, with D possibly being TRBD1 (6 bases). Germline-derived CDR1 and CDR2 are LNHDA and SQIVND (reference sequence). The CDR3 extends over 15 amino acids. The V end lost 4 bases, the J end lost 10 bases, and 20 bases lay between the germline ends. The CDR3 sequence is CASSSRAIRGDEQFF. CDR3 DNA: TGTGCCAGTAGTAGCCGGGCCATCAGGGGCGACGAGCAGTTCTTC.

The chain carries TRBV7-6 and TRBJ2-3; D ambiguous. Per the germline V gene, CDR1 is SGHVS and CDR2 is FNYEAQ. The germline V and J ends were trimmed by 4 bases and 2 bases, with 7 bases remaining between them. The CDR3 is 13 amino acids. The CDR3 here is CASSSRDTDTQYF. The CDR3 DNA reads TGTGCCAGCAGCTCACGAGACACAGATACGCAGTATTTT. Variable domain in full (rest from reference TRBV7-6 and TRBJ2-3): GAGVSQSPRYKVTKRGQDVALRCDPISGHVSLYWYRQALGQGPEFLTYFNYEAQQDKSGLPNDRFSAERPEGSISTLTIQRTEQRDSAMYRCASSSRDTDTQYFGPGTRLTVL.

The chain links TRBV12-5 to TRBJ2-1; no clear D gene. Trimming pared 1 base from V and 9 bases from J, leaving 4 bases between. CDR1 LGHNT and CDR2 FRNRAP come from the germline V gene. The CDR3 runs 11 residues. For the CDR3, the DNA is TGTGCTAGTGGTTTGGGGAGTGAGCAGTTCTTC. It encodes CASGLGSEQFF.

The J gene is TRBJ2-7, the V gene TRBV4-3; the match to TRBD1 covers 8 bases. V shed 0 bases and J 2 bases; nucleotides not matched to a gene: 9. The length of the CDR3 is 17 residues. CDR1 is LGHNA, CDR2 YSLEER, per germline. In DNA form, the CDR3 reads TGCGCCAGCAGCCAAGATAAAGGTGGGACAGGAGCCTACGAGCAGTACTTC. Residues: CASSQDKGGTGAYEQYF.

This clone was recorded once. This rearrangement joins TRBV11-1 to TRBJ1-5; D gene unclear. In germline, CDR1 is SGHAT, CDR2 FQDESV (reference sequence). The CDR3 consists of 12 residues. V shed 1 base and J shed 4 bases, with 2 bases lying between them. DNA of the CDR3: TGTGCCAGCAGCTTAGAGAATCAGCCCCAGCATTTT. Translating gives CASSLENQPQHF.